One sample yielded the 18 T cell receptor beta chains listed below, sequenced in a study of blood T cell repertoires in COVID-19 (dated by TCRdb to the early 2020s). The library relied on the immunoSEQ multiplex PCR assay. Entries here come from immuneACCESS through TCRdb and include only in-frame sequences with V and J called. Some clones fail to appear in such tables; in the studies checked, an unresolved V gene covers under half of the shortfall, and the cause of the remainder is unknown. Present in this sample are more than 100,000 clones, around nine tenths of which were seen just once. 15% to 20% of the sample goes to the ten largest clones. The source material was peripheral blood. These receptors originate from a woman of 80 years or more in a cohort sampled during active COVID-19.

V usage is TRBV5-1 and J usage is TRBJ2-3; no definite D call. The CDR3 has 15 amino acids. Trimming stripped 0 bases from V and 0 bases from J, with 8 bases between. Germline V gene sequence: CDR1 SGHRS, CDR2 YFSETQ. CDR3 region: CASSLDPRSTDTQYF. The CDR3 region has the DNA TGCGCCAGCAGCTTGGACCCGAGAAGCACAGATACGCAGTATTTT.

V gene TRBV18 combines with J gene TRBJ1-2; 12 positions match TRBD1. This CDR3 has 17 amino acids. Trimming cost V 6 bases and J 6 bases; bases outside gene matches: 14. Germline V CDR1 and CDR2: KGHSH, LQKENI. The CDR3 nucleotides are TGTGCCAGCTCTCTAAGCCCCGGGACAGGGGGCGGGGATGGCTACACCTTC. Translation: CASSLSPGTGGGDGYTF. The whole variable domain, remainder taken from reference TRBV18 and TRBJ1-2, is NAGVMQNPRHLVRRRGQEARLRCSPMKGHSHVYWYRQLPEEGLKFMVYLQKENIIDESGMPKERFSAEFPKEGPSILRIQQVVRGDSAAYFCASSLSPGTGGGDGYTFGSGTRLTVV.

The CDR3 DNA reads as TGCGCCAGCAGTGCTAGTCAGTCAGATACGCAGTATTTT. This encodes CASSASQSDTQYF. This sequence joins TRBV10-1 and TRBJ2-3; the D is unclear. The CDR3 has 13 residues. CDR1 is WNHNN, CDR2 SYGVQD, per germline (reference sequence). The V end was cut by 4 bases, the J end by 4 bases, with 9 bases between.

CDR3 in amino acids: CASSQGGPPATGELFF. The CDR3 DNA follows: TGCGCCAGCAGCCAAGGCGGCCCCCCGGCCACCGGGGAGCTGTTTTTT. The chain uses TRBV4-1 and TRBJ2-2; D uncertain. This CDR3 has 16 residues. The V end was cut by 1 base, the J end by 4 bases, with 13 bases between. Germline V lookup: CDR1 MGHRA, CDR2 YSYEKL.

This sequence joins TRBV12-5 and TRBJ2-1; 8 bases are a match to TRBD2. CDR1 is LGHNT, CDR2 FRNRAP, per germline. The V segment lost 7 bases and the J segment 3 bases; nucleotides outside the gene matches: 14. This CDR3 is built from 17 residues. This CDR3 is CASAPGGGLTVYNEQFF. CDR3 sequence (DNA): TGTGCTAGTGCCCCCGGGGGGGGCCTCACTGTCTACAATGAGCAGTTCTTC.

This clone was seen just once. The chain employs TRBV29-1 and TRBJ1-2; D gene uncertain. The CDR3 covers 11 residues. Between the trimmed V and J ends, which lost 6 bases and 6 bases, there was a span of 11 bases. Per the germline V gene, CDR1 is SQVTM and CDR2 is ANQGSEA. CDR3 in amino acids: CSVNFIDGYTF. The CDR3 region has the DNA TGCAGCGTCAACTTCATTGATGGCTACACCTTC.

This sequence joins TRBV24-1 and TRBJ2-3; 8 bases are a match to TRBD2. J gave up 0 bases and V 6 bases, and 1 base lay outside the gene matches. This CDR3 is built from 14 residues. Looked up from germline, CDR1 is KGHDR and CDR2 is SFDVKD. The CDR3 DNA follows: TGTGCCACCAGTTCTAGCGGGAGCACAGATACGCAGTATTTT. Translated: CATSSSGSTDTQYF.

The rearrangement joins TRBV24-1 to TRBJ1-1; D unclear. V was cut by 8 bases and J by 0 bases, with 18 bases left in between. The CDR3 loop spans 16 amino acids. Per germline, CDR1 KGHDR and CDR2 SFDVKD. CDR3 loop: CATTPGGTDMNTEAFF. The CDR3 DNA sequence: TGTGCCACCACCCCGGGAGGAACCGACATGAACACTGAAGCTTTCTTT.

The rearrangement uses TRBV6-1 and TRBJ1-2; the D gene is possibly TRBD1 (5 bases). The CDR3 has 14 amino acids. Germline V lookup: CDR1 MNHNS, CDR2 SASEGT. Trimming pared 1 base from V and 4 bases from J, leaving 10 bases between. The CDR3 sequence is CASSEVRGPYGYTF. The CDR3 DNA reads TGTGCCAGCAGTGAAGTTAGGGGTCCCTATGGCTACACCTTC.

This rearrangement joins TRBV2 to TRBJ2-7, with 12 bases that match TRBD2. The CDR3 contains 14 residues. J gave up 5 bases and V 6 bases, and 5 bases lay outside the gene matches. Germline CDR1 is SNHLY and CDR2 is FYNNEI. The CDR3, as DNA: TGTGCCAGCAGAGACGGACTAGCGGGAAACGAGCAGTACTTC. This codes for CASRDGLAGNEQYF.

This clone was picked up one time. This sequence joins TRBV11-3 and TRBJ2-2; no clear D gene. The V end was cut by 10 bases, the J end by 0 bases, with 9 bases between. Germline V gene data show CDR1 as SGHNT and CDR2 as YENEEA. This CDR3 has 13 amino acids. The DNA for the CDR3 is TGTGCCACGTCTTTCGCGAACACCGGGGAGCTGTTTTTT. It translates to CATSFANTGELFF.

This clone appeared a single time. This rearrangement joins TRBV11-2 to TRBJ1-1; D is perhaps TRBD1 (6 bases). V gave up 5 bases and J gave up 2 bases, with 12 bases separating them. Germline loops: CDR1 SGHAT, CDR2 FQNNGV. This CDR3 is 14 amino acids long. In DNA form, the CDR3 reads TGTGCCAGCAGCCATAGGACAGATAACACTGAAGCTTTCTTT. This gives the protein CASSHRTDNTEAFF.

This clone was counted only a few times. The chain joins TRBV6-1 to TRBJ2-1, with TRBD2 matching 7 bases. Trimming removed 2 bases from V and 6 bases from J; junction bases left unmatched: 4. CDR1 and CDR2 from the germline V gene are MNHNS and SASEGT. The CDR3 loop spans 14 amino acids. CDR3 in DNA: TGTGCCAGCAGTGAACGGGGACTATTCAATGAGCAGTTCTTC. It is translated as CASSERGLFNEQFF.

This clone came up a few times. The genes are TRBV7-3 and TRBJ1-2; D might be TRBD1 (6 bases). Trimming took off 4 bases at V and 6 bases at J, with 12 bases between the two ends. The CDR3 loop spans 13 amino acids. The germline V gene has CDR1 SGHTA and CDR2 FQGTGA. The CDR3 nucleotides are TGTGCCAGCAGCTCACAGGGAACGGATGGCTACACCTTC. Translated, it gives CASSSQGTDGYTF.

This chain joins TRBV20-1 and TRBJ2-1, with D uncertain. Germline CDR1 DFQATT, CDR2 SNEGSKA (reference sequence). Trimming shortened V by 5 bases and J by 5 bases, and 7 bases separated the two germline ends. The CDR3 covers 11 residues. CDR3 DNA sequence: TGCAGTGCTGTTCGAGACAATGAGCAGTTCTTC. Its translation: CSAVRDNEQFF.

This chain links TRBV7-3 with TRBJ1-1; D is unresolved. Germline V CDR1 and CDR2: SGHTA, FQGTGA. Trimming pared 3 bases from V and 1 base from J, leaving 9 bases between. The CDR3 loop spans 14 amino acids. The CDR3 coding sequence is TGTGCCAGCAGCTTTGTTTTAGCGAACACTGAAGCTTTCTTT. It yields the protein CASSFVLANTEAFF.

This rearrangement joins TRBV10-2 to TRBJ2-7; maybe TRBD2 (6 bases). Germline V lookup: CDR1 WSHSY, CDR2 SAAADI. The CDR3 covers 14 residues. V lost 2 bases and J lost 6, with 14 bases in between. The CDR3 nucleotides read TGCGCCAGCAGTGAGACTAGCTCCACGGGCGAGCAGTACTTC. The encoded protein is CASSETSSTGEQYF.

This chain joins TRBV9 and TRBJ2-5, with 8 bases fitting TRBD2. The CDR3 has 15 residues. Trimming removed 0 bases from V and 1 base from J; junction bases left unmatched: 2. Germline CDR1 SGDLS, CDR2 YYNGEE. CDR3 nucleotides: TGTGCCAGCAGCGTAGGCGGGGGGTCCCAAGAGACCCAGTACTTC. Translation gives CASSVGGGSQETQYF.